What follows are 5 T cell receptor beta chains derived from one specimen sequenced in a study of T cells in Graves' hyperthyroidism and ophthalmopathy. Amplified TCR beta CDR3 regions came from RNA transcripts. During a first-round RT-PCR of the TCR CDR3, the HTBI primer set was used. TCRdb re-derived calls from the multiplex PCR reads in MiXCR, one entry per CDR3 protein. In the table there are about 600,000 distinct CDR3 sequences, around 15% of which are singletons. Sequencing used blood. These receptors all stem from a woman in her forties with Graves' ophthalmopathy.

The CDR3 reads CASSPGAGENYGYTF. CDR3 bases: TGTGCCAGCTCACCAGGGGCAGGGGAAAACTATGGCTACACCTTC. The chain combines TRBV18 with TRBJ1-2; D may be TRBD1 (6 bases). This CDR3 region has 15 residues. V was trimmed by 2 bases and J by 2 bases, leaving 12 bases between them. CDR1 and CDR2 (germline): KGHSH, LQKENI.

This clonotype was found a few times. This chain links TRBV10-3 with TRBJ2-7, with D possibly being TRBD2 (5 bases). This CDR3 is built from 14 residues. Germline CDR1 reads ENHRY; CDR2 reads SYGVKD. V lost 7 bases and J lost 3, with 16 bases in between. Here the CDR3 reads CAIKLTSGDYEQYF. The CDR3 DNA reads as TGTGCCATCAAATTAACTAGTGGAGACTACGAGCAGTACTTC.

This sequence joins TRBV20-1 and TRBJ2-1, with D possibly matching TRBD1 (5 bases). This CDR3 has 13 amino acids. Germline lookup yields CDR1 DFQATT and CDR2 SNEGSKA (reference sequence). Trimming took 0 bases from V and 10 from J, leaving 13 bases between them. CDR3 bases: TGCAGTGCTAGAGATCTAAGGGGCAACGAGCAGTTCTTC. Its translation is CSARDLRGNEQFF.

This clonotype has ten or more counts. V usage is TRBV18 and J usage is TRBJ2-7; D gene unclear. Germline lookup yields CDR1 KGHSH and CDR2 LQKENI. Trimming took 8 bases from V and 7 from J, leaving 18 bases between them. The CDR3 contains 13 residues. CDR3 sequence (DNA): TGTGCCAGCCTACCGGACCCTTTTACGGAGCAGTACTTC. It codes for CASLPDPFTEQYF. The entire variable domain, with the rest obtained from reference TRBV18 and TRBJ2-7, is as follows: NAGVMQNPRHLVRRRGQEARLRCSPMKGHSHVYWYRQLPEEGLKFMVYLQKENIIDESGMPKERFSAEFPKEGPSILRIQQVVRGDSAAYFCASLPDPFTEQYFGPGTRLTVT.

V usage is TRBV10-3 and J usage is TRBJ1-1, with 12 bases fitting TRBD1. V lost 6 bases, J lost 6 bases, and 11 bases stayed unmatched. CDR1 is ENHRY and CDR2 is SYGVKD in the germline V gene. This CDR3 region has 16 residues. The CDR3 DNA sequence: TGTGCCATCAGGGGGGATTGGGACAGGGGGCCTGCTGAAGCTTTCTTT. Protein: CAIRGDWDRGPAEAFF.